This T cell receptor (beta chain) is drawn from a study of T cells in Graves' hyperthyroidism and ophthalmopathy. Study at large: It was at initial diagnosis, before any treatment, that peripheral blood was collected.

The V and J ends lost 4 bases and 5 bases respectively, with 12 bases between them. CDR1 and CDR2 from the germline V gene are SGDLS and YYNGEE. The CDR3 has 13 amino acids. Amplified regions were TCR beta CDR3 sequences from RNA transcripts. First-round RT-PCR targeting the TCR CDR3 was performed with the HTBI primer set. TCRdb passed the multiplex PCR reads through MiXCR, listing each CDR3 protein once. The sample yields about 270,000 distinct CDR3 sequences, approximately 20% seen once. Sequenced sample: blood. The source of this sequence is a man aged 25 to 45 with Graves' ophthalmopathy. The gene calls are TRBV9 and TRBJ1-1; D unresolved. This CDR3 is CASSPRLGTEAFF. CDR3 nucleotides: TGTGCCAGCAGCCCCCGGTTGGGAACTGAAGCTTTCTTT.